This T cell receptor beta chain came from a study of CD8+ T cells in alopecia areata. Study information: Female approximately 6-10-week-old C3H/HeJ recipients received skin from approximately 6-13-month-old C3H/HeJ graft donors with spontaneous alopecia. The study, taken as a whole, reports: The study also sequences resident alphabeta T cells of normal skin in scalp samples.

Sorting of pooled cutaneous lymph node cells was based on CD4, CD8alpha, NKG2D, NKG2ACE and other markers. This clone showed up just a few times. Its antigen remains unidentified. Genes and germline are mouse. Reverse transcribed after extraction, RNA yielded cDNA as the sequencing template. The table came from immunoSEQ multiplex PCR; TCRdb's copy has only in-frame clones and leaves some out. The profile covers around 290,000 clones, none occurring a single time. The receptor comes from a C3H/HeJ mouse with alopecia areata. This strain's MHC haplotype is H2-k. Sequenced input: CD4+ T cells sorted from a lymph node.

CDR3 bases read: TGTGCCAGCAGCCGGGGACTGAACCAAGAC. Encoded protein: CASSRGLNQD. The whole CDR3 protein is CASSRGLNQDTQYF. V usage is TRBV5 and J usage is TRBJ2-5, with 7 bases fitting TRBD2. Read coverage stops 4 residues before the CDR3 terminus; the germline J gene supplies the remainder. With 4 bases clipped from V and 0 bases from J, the junction kept 1 base outside the gene matches. This CDR3 is built from 14 residues. The V gene's germline CDR1 is LGHNA and CDR2 YNLKQL (reference sequence).